This TCR beta chain emerged from a study of T cell repertoires in urothelial bladder cancer. The wider study: The approximately twelve resected lesions were three cT0, three cTa, three cT1 and three cT2 or greater.

This clone was detected only a few times. What it binds is unknown. Study results and caveats: Carcinoma specimens had fewer T cells than benign specimens. In carcinoma specimens, a single clone made up to about 15% of infiltrating lymphocytes. Benign specimens had a median approximately 13% infiltrating lymphocyte percentage.

The data were produced by immunoSEQ multiplex PCR, yet TCRdb's version contains in-frame clones alone and is incomplete. Among some 14,000 clones listed, about 70% were seen once. Between the trimmed V and J ends, which lost 0 bases and 5 bases, there was a span of 11 bases. Per germline, CDR1 SGDLS and CDR2 YYNGEE. The CDR3 has 15 residues. Sequencing input: tumor-infiltrating cells from bladder cancer. The chain links TRBV9 to TRBJ1-4, with D possibly TRBD1 on 5 matching bases. The receptor's source is a human donor with urothelial carcinoma. The CDR3 DNA follows: TGTGCCAGCAGCGTAGACGGCAGGGCAAATGAAAAACTGTTTTTT. This codes for CASSVDGRANEKLFF.